This TCR beta chain is drawn from a study of beta chain features in type 1 diabetes. Across the study: In all, some 110 million sorted cells from all samples were analyzed.

Overall study results and limits: Cells with high TCR expression could be over-represented by cDNA sequencing.

Of the isolated RNA, all was reverse transcribed, and so the sequenced material was expressed TCRB transcripts. Measured with immunoSEQ multiplex PCR; TCRdb has only the in-frame clones, and not every one. The table has 500,000 to 700,000 clones, around 15% seen once; the top ten hold under 0.095%. Details on this clone: Its target is unknown.

Specimen: naive CD4+ T cells from blood. This receptor was identified in a young man in good health.

Here the CDR3 DNA reads TGTGCCAGCAGCCCAAACTCCATACTAGGCACTGAAGCTTTCTTT. This gives the protein CASSPNSILGTEAFF. The chain joins TRBV7-9 to TRBJ1-1; the D is unclear. From germline, CDR1 is SEHNR and CDR2 FQNEAQ (reference sequence). V lost 5 bases, J lost 4 bases, and 17 bases lay in between. The CDR3 has 15 residues.